The present T cell receptor beta chain was sequenced within a study of T cell repertoires in cytomegalovirus infection. About the research overall: TCR beta signatures that were public indicated CMV infection and matching HLA type.

From the reads, TCRdb called clonotypes with MiXCR, one entry per CDR3 protein. The sample holds about 190,000 distinct CDR3 sequences, 28% seen once. The CDR3 covers 17 residues. Trimming took off 0 bases at V and 5 bases at J, with 17 bases between the two ends. Per the germline V gene, CDR1 is SGHVS and CDR2 is FQNEAQ. The sample was PBMCs. The sequence was obtained from a human donor in good health (CMV status not recorded). Some clones in this sample may be carry-over from other donors' samples. The chain combines TRBV7-8 with TRBJ2-1; D may be TRBD1 (5 bases). CDR3 DNA sequence: TGTGCCAGCAGCTTAGCTTTCGCTAGACAGTACAACAATGAGCAGTTCTTC. Translating gives CASSLAFARQYNNEQFF.